A selection of T cell receptor beta chains follows, all from one sample in a study of molecular identifiers for immune sequencing clone quantification. A single record per CDR3 protein comes from TCRdb applying MiXCR to the PCR reads. The table includes about 640,000 distinct CDR3 sequences, 15% to 20% detected once. Sequences were obtained from naive CD8+ T cells from blood, with Jurkat cell RNA spiked in. These receptor sequences come from a human donor in good health. Some libraries in this study had Jurkat cell RNA spiked in. CDR3s leave out the opening cysteine and the closing phenylalanine or tryptophan.

>TRBV2
ASYEWTGDQETQY
>TRBV7-9
ASNSPFTDYEQY
>TRBV27
ASKTYSGVYTGELF
>TRBV20-1
SARDRVFSGLNTEAF
>TRBV4-1
ASSPGEVNNEKLF
>TRBV27
ASRPQGRLNQPQH
>TRBV13
ASSLGGTSGRRTQY
>TRBV16
ASRHGTGVQPQH
>TRBV6-5
ASRLTSGVDTQY
>TRBV19
ASSITSTYEQY
>TRBV6-2/TRBV6-3
ASSYPVLSGANVLT
>TRBV28
ASSLYRAGGGWEETQY
>TRBV27
ASRDGTSGYEQY
>TRBV7-7
ASSLEAGGWTGELF